This entry lists 9 T cell receptor beta chains sequenced from one sample in a study of T-cell memory formation after mild COVID-19. MiXCR, run by TCRdb on the 5' RACE reads, gives a single entry per CDR3 protein. The sample records under 50,000 distinct CDR3 sequences, 25% to 35% being singletons. What was sequenced was PBMCs or a T cell subset sorted from them (not recorded which). These receptors were obtained from a young man who had mild COVID-19 (a few samples of this study predate the infection). Cell type and time point are not known.

The chain uses TRBV20-1 and TRBJ2-1; tentative D call: TRBD1 (6 bases). The ends were cut back, 0 bases at V and 2 bases at J, with 11 bases in the middle. The germline CDR1 and CDR2 sequences are DFQATT and SNEGSKA (reference sequence). There are 15 residues in the CDR3. The CDR3 sequence is CSARDSTGPYNEQFF. The DNA of the CDR3 is TGCAGTGCTAGAGATTCGACAGGCCCCTACAATGAGCAGTTCTTC.

The chain is built from TRBV5-5 and TRBJ2-7; D is unresolved. CDR3 length: 13 residues. CDR1 and CDR2 (germline): SGHKS, YYEKEE (reference sequence). Between the trimmed V and J ends, which lost 0 bases and 3 bases, there was a span of 7 bases. As DNA, the CDR3 is TGTGCCAGCAGCTTGGAGGGCAACTACGAGCAGTACGTC. This translates into CASSLEGNYEQYV.

The gene calls are TRBV29-1 and TRBJ1-1; the D gene is possibly TRBD1 (5 bases). The V end lost 4 bases, the J end lost 0 bases, and 15 bases lay between the germline ends. Germline V gene lookup returns CDR1 SQVTM and CDR2 ANQGSEA. This CDR3 is 15 amino acids long. The CDR3 region is CSVVRDGYMNTEAFF. DNA for the CDR3: TGCAGCGTTGTTCGGGACGGATACATGAACACTGAAGCTTTCTTT. The full variable domain, with the rest looked up from reference TRBV29-1 and TRBJ1-1, is SAVISQKPSRDICQRGTSLTIQCQVDSQVTMMFWYRQQPGQSLTLIATANQGSEATYESGFVIDKFPISRPNLTFSTLTVSNMSPEDSSIYLCSVVRDGYMNTEAFFGQGTRLTVV.

In this sample, this clonotype turned up a few times. The CDR3 loop is CASRRGENSPLHF. CDR3 in DNA: TGTGCCAGCAGGAGAGGAGAGAATTCACCCCTCCACTTT. The chain employs TRBV6-1 and TRBJ1-6; the D is unclear. The CDR3 runs 13 residues. Trimming removed 6 bases at V and 7 bases at J, with 10 bases between. Germline-derived CDR1 and CDR2 are MNHNS and SASEGT.

This clonotype was seen more than once but under ten times. The chain carries TRBV2 and TRBJ1-1; 7 positions match TRBD1. The CDR3 runs to 13 residues. Germline V lookup: CDR1 SNHLY, CDR2 FYNNEI. The junction had 5 bases not matched to a gene; V was cut back by 6 bases and J by 4 bases. CDR3 amino acids: CASSSGGVTEAFF. For the CDR3, the DNA is TGTGCCAGCAGCTCAGGGGGTGTCACTGAAGCTTTCTTT.

This clonotype was counted between two and nine times. This chain uses TRBV20-1 with TRBJ1-5; D remains ambiguous. The CDR3 spans 15 residues. Trimming took 0 bases from V and 9 from J, leaving 18 bases between them. Germline CDR1 reads DFQATT; CDR2 reads SNEGSKA (reference sequence). The chain's CDR3 is CSAREENRGSGPQHF. Here the CDR3 DNA reads TGCAGTGCTAGAGAAGAGAACCGAGGCTCGGGGCCCCAGCATTTT.

The rearrangement uses TRBV28 and TRBJ2-3; D not certain. There are 14 residues in the CDR3. Germline V CDR1 and CDR2: MDHEN, SYDVKM. Trimming left V 3 bases short and J 4 bases short, with 11 bases between. The DNA for the CDR3 is TGTGCCAGCAGTTTTAAGTCCCGGGCAGATACGCAGTATTTT. Encoded protein: CASSFKSRADTQYF.

The CDR3 protein is CATSRDPRASSPLHF. Here the CDR3 DNA reads TGTGCCACCAGCAGAGATCCGAGGGCCAGCTCACCCCTCCACTTT. V gene TRBV15 combines with J gene TRBJ1-6; D is ambiguous. Trimming cost V 0 bases and J 10 bases, with 13 bases left between them. The germline CDR1 and CDR2 sequences are LNHNV and YYDKDF (reference sequence). The CDR3 has 15 residues.

This chain uses TRBV11-2 with TRBJ1-2; D remains unclear. V was pared by 5 bases and J by 2 bases, with 18 bases between. This CDR3 is 16 amino acids long. Germline V lookup: CDR1 SGHAT, CDR2 FQNNGV. The CDR3 here is CASSPRRREMNYGYTF. The CDR3 coding sequence is TGTGCCAGCAGCCCCCGCCGGCGGGAAATGAACTATGGCTACACCTTC.